The 21 T cell receptor beta chains given below trace back to one sample, sequenced in a study of shared clonotypes between healthy human individuals. Libraries were prepared by immunoSEQ multiplex PCR; TCRdb keeps only in-frame clonotypes and omits some of them. The table shows some 2.1 million clones, with 93% occurring only once. It was CD45RO-negative cells, positively selected for CCR7, that made up naive CD8 cells, with terminally differentiated effector memory CD45RA+ cells excluded. Sequenced material: naive CD8+ T cells from PBMCs. Receptors originate from a man younger than 35 in good health. Some clones in this sample may be carry-over from other donors' samples.

The chain uses TRBV29-1 and TRBJ1-2; TRBD1 matches at 8 bases. The germline V gene has CDR1 SQVTM and CDR2 ANQGSEA. This CDR3 has 13 amino acids. Losses at the gene ends were 2 bases for V and 3 bases for J; bases not matched to a gene: 2. This CDR3 reads CSVEQGADYGYTF. The CDR3 bases are TGCAGCGTTGAACAGGGGGCGGACTATGGCTACACCTTC.

CDR3 residues: CASSAPDGLNEQFF. Written as DNA, the CDR3 is TGTGCCAGCAGCGCCCCCGACGGGCTTAATGAGCAGTTCTTC. The chain recombines TRBV9 with TRBJ2-1; unclear D gene. Trimming took 3 bases from V and 7 from J, leaving 14 bases between them. CDR1 and CDR2 from the germline V gene are SGDLS and YYNGEE. CDR3 length: 14 amino acids. The whole variable domain, filled in from reference TRBV9 and TRBJ2-1, reads DSGVTQTPKHLITATGQRVTLRCSPRSGDLSVYWYQQSLDQGLQFLIQYYNGEERAKGNILERFSAQQFPDLHSELNLSSLELGDSALYFCASSAPDGLNEQFFGPGTRLTVL.

The chain combines TRBV7-7 with TRBJ2-5, with TRBD1 matching over 8 bases. The CDR3 length is 14 residues. V gave up 3 bases and J gave up 1 base; unmatched junction bases: 1. Germline CDR1 is SSHAT and CDR2 is FNYEAQ (reference sequence). The CDR3 DNA is TGTGCCAGCAGCTTCGGGACAGGCCAAGAGACCCAGTACTTC. It specifies CASSFGTGQETQYF.

The V and J genes are TRBV23-1 and TRBJ2-3; the D gene is possibly TRBD2 (6 bases). TRBV23-1 belongs to the ORF category, with a function that is uncertain. The CDR3 is 12 residues long. Trimming cost V 7 bases and J 5 bases, with 10 bases left between them. The CDR3 is CASTLGGDTQYF. The CDR3 bases are TGCGCCAGCACCCTCGGGGGAGATACGCAGTATTTT.

The V call is TRBV5-1, the J call TRBJ2-7, with 9 bases aligning to TRBD1. The ends lost 6 bases at V and 5 bases at J; junction bases unmatched: 6. CDR3 size: 13 residues. The germline V gene encodes CDR1 SGHRS and CDR2 YFSETQ. The CDR3 reads CASTDGTGNEQYF. The CDR3 bases are TGCGCCAGCACCGATGGGACAGGGAACGAGCAGTACTTC.

The J gene is TRBJ2-7, the V gene TRBV7-2; possibly TRBD1 for D (5 bases). The germline V gene has CDR1 SGHTA and CDR2 FQGNSA. This CDR3 comprises 12 residues. The germline V and J ends were trimmed by 8 bases and 0 bases, with 8 bases remaining between them. CDR3 region: CASGRASYEQYF. The DNA for the CDR3 is TGTGCCAGCGGCAGGGCCTCCTACGAGCAGTACTTC.

The rearrangement uses TRBV4-2 and TRBJ1-1; 7 nucleotides align to TRBD1. This CDR3 region has 20 residues. V was pared by 4 bases and J by 1 base, with 21 bases of the junction left unmatched. Germline V lookup: CDR1 LGHNA, CDR2 YNFKEQ. CDR3 coding DNA: TGTGCCAGCAGCCTGACACTGACGACAGGGACTCGAGTGGGGAACACTGAAGCTTTCTTT. Translation gives CASSLTLTTGTRVGNTEAFF.

V is TRBV6-5 and J is TRBJ1-2; TRBD1 might be the D (5 bases). V was trimmed by 2 bases and J by 4 bases, leaving 17 bases between them. CDR1 is MNHEY, CDR2 SVGAGI, per germline. The CDR3 is 16 residues long. As DNA, the CDR3 is TGTGCCAGCAGTTACGTAATAATAGGGGTAGGCTATGGCTACACCTTC. This gives the protein CASSYVIIGVGYGYTF.

A few counts support this clone. The V and J genes are TRBV10-2 and TRBJ1-1, with D possibly matching TRBD1 (6 bases). V was cut by 7 bases and J by 2 bases, with 14 bases left in between. The CDR3 loop spans 14 amino acids. Germline V gene data show CDR1 as WSHSY and CDR2 as SAAADI. The CDR3 reads CASTATGSNTEAFF. In nucleotides, the CDR3 is TGCGCCAGCACTGCGACAGGTTCTAACACTGAAGCTTTCTTT.

Note on this clone: Other DNA sequences of this sample code for an identical CDR3. The chain has TRBV6-1 and TRBJ2-1; no reliable D call. Trimming shortened V by 4 bases and J by 4 bases, and 8 bases separated the two germline ends. The germline V gene has CDR1 MNHNS and CDR2 SASEGT. The CDR3 extends over 13 amino acids. The CDR3 DNA is TGTGCCAGCAGTGGGGGTCCTTACAATGAGCAGTTCTTC. Translating it yields CASSGGPYNEQFF.

V usage is TRBV10-1 and J usage is TRBJ2-3; TRBD1 might be the D (6 bases). Trimming removed 5 bases at V and 9 bases at J, with 12 bases between. The length of the CDR3 is 12 residues. The germline V gene has CDR1 WNHNN and CDR2 SYGVQD (reference sequence). CDR3 residues: CASSNRAPTQYF. CDR3 DNA sequence: TGCGCCAGCAGTAACAGGGCCCCCACGCAGTATTTT.

The chain carries TRBV5-4 and TRBJ2-7; maybe TRBD1 (6 bases). The V gene's germline CDR1 is SGHNT and CDR2 YYREEE (reference sequence). V was pared by 4 bases and J by 0 bases, with 11 bases between. The CDR3 runs 14 residues. The CDR3 DNA reads TGTGCCAGCAGCGGGGCAGGGGCCTCCTACGAGCAGTACTTC. Protein product: CASSGAGASYEQYF. Combining the CDR3 with reference TRBV5-4 and TRBJ2-7 gives the whole variable domain ETGVTQSPTHLIKTRGQQVTLRCSSQSGHNTVSWYQQALGQGPQFIFQYYREEENGRGNFPPRFSGLQFPNYSSELNVNALELDDSALYLCASSGAGASYEQYFGPGTRLTVT.

The chain joins TRBV11-2 to TRBJ2-1, with 10 nucleotides matching TRBD2. J was trimmed by 7 bases and V by 5 bases; bases with no gene match: 17. The V gene's germline CDR1 is SGHAT and CDR2 FQNNGV. This CDR3 has 18 residues. DNA of the CDR3: TGTGCCAGCAGCCAGTGGGAGGTGGCTAGCGGGAGAAGAAATGAGCAGTTCTTC. This encodes CASSQWEVASGRRNEQFF.

V usage is TRBV19 and J usage is TRBJ2-7; D remains ambiguous. V was shortened by 8 bases and J by 6 bases, with 14 bases between the two germline ends. This CDR3 has 12 residues. CDR1 and CDR2 (germline): LNHDA, SQIVND (reference sequence). The CDR3 sequence: CASRAGYGEQYF. For the CDR3, the DNA is TGTGCCAGTCGGGCCGGATATGGCGAGCAGTACTTC.

The chain has TRBV15 and TRBJ2-2; no definite D call. The V gene's germline CDR1 is LNHNV and CDR2 YYDKDF (reference sequence). Trimming left V 0 bases short and J 4 bases short, with 12 bases between. The CDR3 consists of 16 residues. CDR3 in amino acids: CATSRDLSTATGELFF. The CDR3 nucleotides are TGTGCCACCAGCAGAGATCTTAGCACGGCCACCGGGGAGCTGTTTTTT.

This chain links TRBV6-6 with TRBJ1-1; a weak D match, TRBD1 (5 bases). Trimming took 5 bases from V and 4 from J, leaving 17 bases between them. The CDR3 loop spans 15 amino acids. Germline-derived CDR1 and CDR2 are MNHNY and SVGAGI (reference sequence). This CDR3 reads CASSPPLRGPTEAFF. The CDR3 DNA reads as TGTGCCAGCAGTCCCCCCCTACGGGGCCCCACTGAAGCTTTCTTT.

This clone occurred once. The chain employs TRBV6-1 and TRBJ1-1; 7 bases are shared with TRBD1. Germline V gene sequence: CDR1 MNHNS, CDR2 SASEGT. The CDR3 spans 14 residues. V lost 5 bases, J lost 0 bases, and 3 bases stayed unmatched. The CDR3: CASSKQGLNTEAFF. Here the CDR3 DNA reads TGTGCCAGCAGTAAACAGGGGTTGAACACTGAAGCTTTCTTT.

V is TRBV9 and J is TRBJ2-5; possible D gene TRBD1, 6 bases. Per the germline V gene, CDR1 is SGDLS and CDR2 is YYNGEE. The CDR3 length is 14 residues. V lost 4 bases and J lost 0, with 10 bases in between. In DNA, the CDR3 is TGTGCCAGCAGCCCTCAGGGGAACCAAGAGACCCAGTACTTC. Translated: CASSPQGNQETQYF.

The J gene is TRBJ2-5, the V gene TRBV25-1; 7 bases line up with TRBD1. The J call may not be correct, given that the DNA end is closer to TRBJ2-7. The CDR3 has 13 residues. Germline CDR1 MGHDK, CDR2 SYGVNS. CDR3 sequence: CASSETGEYEQYF. CDR3 coding DNA: TGTGCCAGCAGTGAAACAGGGGAGTACGAGCAGTACTTC.

This sequence joins TRBV7-9 and TRBJ2-1; no firm D call. CDR3 length equals 15 residues. The germline gives CDR1 SEHNR, CDR2 FQNEAQ (reference sequence). V gave up 5 bases and J gave up 0 bases, with 11 bases separating them. The CDR3 bases are TGTGCCAGCAGCCAGCTAGTCAGCTCCTACAATGAGCAGTTCTTC. It specifies CASSQLVSSYNEQFF.

V usage is TRBV9 and J usage is TRBJ2-7; D is perhaps TRBD2 (5 bases). The CDR3 is made up of 14 amino acids. CDR1 is SGDLS and CDR2 is YYNGEE in the germline V gene. V was trimmed by 3 bases and J by 0 bases, leaving 10 bases between them. This CDR3 is CASSESGSSYEQYF. The DNA of the CDR3 is TGTGCCAGCAGCGAGAGCGGATCCTCCTACGAGCAGTACTTC.